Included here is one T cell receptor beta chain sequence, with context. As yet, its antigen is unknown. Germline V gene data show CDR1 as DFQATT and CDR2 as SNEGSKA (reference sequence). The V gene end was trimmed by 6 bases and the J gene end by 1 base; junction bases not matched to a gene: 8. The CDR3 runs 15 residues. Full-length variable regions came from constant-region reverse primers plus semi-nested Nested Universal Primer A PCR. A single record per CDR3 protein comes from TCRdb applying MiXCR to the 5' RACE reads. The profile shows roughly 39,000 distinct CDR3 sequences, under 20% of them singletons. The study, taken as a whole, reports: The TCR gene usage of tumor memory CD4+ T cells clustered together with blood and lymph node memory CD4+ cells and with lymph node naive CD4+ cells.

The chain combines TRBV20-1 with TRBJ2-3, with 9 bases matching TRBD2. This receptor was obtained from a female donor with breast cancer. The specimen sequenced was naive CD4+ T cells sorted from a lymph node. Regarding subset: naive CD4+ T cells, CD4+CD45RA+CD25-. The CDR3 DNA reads TGCAGTGCGAGCGTAGCGGGAGCGGGCACAGATACGCAGTATTTT. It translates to CSASVAGAGTDTQYF.